The 13 T cell receptor beta chains listed next were all sequenced from one sample in a study of OX40 agonist ivuxolimab in advanced cancers. The data were produced by immunoSEQ multiplex PCR, yet TCRdb's version contains in-frame clones alone and is incomplete. The sample contains fewer than 80,000 clones, approximately 90% of which appear only once. The sample here was CD4+ or CD8+ T cells sorted from blood, taken in a trial of the OX40 agonist ivuxolimab. These TCRs come from an adult with an advanced solid tumor such as melanoma, head and neck, liver or kidney cancer.

V is TRBV7-2 and J is TRBJ1-5; D gene unclear. The CDR3 runs to 15 residues. Germline V gene lookup returns CDR1 SGHTA and CDR2 FQGNSA. With 1 base removed from V and 7 bases from J, the gap between germline ends came to 14 bases. The CDR3 sequence: CASSLGEGPGQPQHF. DNA of the CDR3: TGTGCCAGCAGCTTAGGGGAGGGTCCGGGGCAGCCCCAGCATTTT.

The CDR3 region has the DNA TGTGCCAGCAGCTTAGTTGACTCAGGGGAGCAGTTCTTC. It yields the protein CASSLVDSGEQFF. The chain links TRBV7-8 to TRBJ2-1; tentatively, D is TRBD1 (5 bases). The length of the CDR3 is 13 residues. With 1 base removed from V and 10 bases from J, the gap between germline ends came to 11 bases. In germline, CDR1 is SGHVS, CDR2 FQNEAQ.

The genes are TRBV27 and TRBJ2-7; perhaps TRBD2 as D (5 bases). The CDR3 covers 13 residues. The germline V gene has CDR1 MNHEY and CDR2 SMNVEV (reference sequence). V shed 10 bases and J shed 2 bases, with 15 bases lying between them. DNA for the CDR3: TGTGCCACCGCCGTCCAGCGGACCTACGAGCAGTACTTC. Its translation: CATAVQRTYEQYF.

The chain employs TRBV18 and TRBJ2-2; 11 bases fit TRBD2. The CDR3 totals 17 residues. Trimming cost V 4 bases and J 6 bases; bases outside gene matches: 10. CDR1 and CDR2 (germline): KGHSH, LQKENI. The CDR3 region is CASSRTLAGVGAGELFF. For the CDR3, the DNA is TGTGCCAGCTCACGGACACTAGCGGGAGTTGGAGCCGGGGAGCTGTTTTTT.

The rearrangement links TRBV27 to TRBJ1-6; 10 positions agree with TRBD1. CDR3 size: 16 residues. The germline V gene has CDR1 MNHEY and CDR2 SMNVEV (reference sequence). The J segment lost 10 bases and the V segment lost 3 bases, leaving 9 bases of the junction unmatched. The CDR3 is CASSFFGTGADSPLHF. In nucleotides, the CDR3 is TGTGCCAGCAGTTTCTTCGGGACAGGGGCGGACTCACCCCTCCACTTT.

This clone turned up a few times. CDR3 coding DNA: TGTGCCAGCAGTACGCAGGGGATGAACACTGAAGCTTTCTTT. This encodes CASSTQGMNTEAFF. The chain carries TRBV6-1 and TRBJ1-1; D may be TRBD1 (6 bases). CDR1 and CDR2 (germline): MNHNS, SASEGT. Deletions cut 5 bases from V and 0 bases from J, with 10 bases between. There are 14 residues in the CDR3.

The chain combines TRBV11-1 with TRBJ2-2, with D perhaps TRBD1 (8 bases). V lost 3 bases and J 6 bases, leaving 17 bases between the germline ends. The germline V gene has CDR1 SGHAT and CDR2 FQDESV (reference sequence). CDR3 length: 16 amino acids. This CDR3 reads CASSFITGGGAGELFF. Written as DNA, the CDR3 is TGTGCCAGCAGCTTTATTACAGGGGGAGGGGCCGGGGAGCTGTTTTTT. The entire variable domain, with the rest obtained from reference TRBV11-1 and TRBJ2-2, is as follows: EAEVAQSPRYKITEKSQAVAFWCDPISGHATLYWYRQILGQGPELLVQFQDESVVDDSQLPKDRFSAERLKGVDSTLKIQPAELGDSAMYLCASSFITGGGAGELFFGEGSRLTVL.

As for this clone: In the same sample, other DNA sequences code for this CDR3. The V call is TRBV2, the J call TRBJ1-5; a possible D gene is TRBD1 (5 bases). Between the trimmed V and J ends, which lost 3 bases and 5 bases, there was a span of 11 bases. Germline values: CDR1 SNHLY, CDR2 FYNNEI. The CDR3 is 14 residues long. CDR3 sequence (DNA): TGTGCCAGCAGTGAGCCCCAGGGTTATCAGCCCCAGCATTTT. Protein product: CASSEPQGYQPQHF. Complete variable domain (other parts from reference TRBV2 and TRBJ1-5): EPEVTQTPSHQVTQMGQEVILRCVPISNHLYFYWYRQILGQKVEFLVSFYNNEISEKSEIFDDQFSVERPDGSNFTLKIRSTKLEDSAMYFCASSEPQGYQPQHFGDGTRLSIL.

This clone was picked up a small number of times. The chain employs TRBV11-3 and TRBJ2-1; 8 bases are shared with TRBD2. The germline V gene has CDR1 SGHNT and CDR2 YENEEA. The CDR3 contains 15 residues. Germline trimming cut 1 base from V and 3 bases from J; bases unmatched to any gene: 2. In DNA, the CDR3 is TGTGCCAGCAGCTTAGCGGGAGGGGTCTACAATGAGCAGTTCTTC. This codes for CASSLAGGVYNEQFF.

This chain joins TRBV18 and TRBJ2-7, with 8 bases aligning to TRBD1. Losses at the gene ends were 4 bases for V and 4 bases for J; bases not matched to a gene: 6. Germline CDR1 reads KGHSH; CDR2 reads LQKENI. The CDR3 covers 14 residues. CDR3 bases: TGTGCCAGCTCACTAGGGACAGGAATATACGAGCAGTACTTC. It encodes CASSLGTGIYEQYF.

This sequence joins TRBV5-1 and TRBJ2-3; 8 positions match TRBD2. Germline CDR1 SGHRS, CDR2 YFSETQ. This CDR3 is built from 15 residues. The V and J ends lost 1 base and 2 bases, in that order; junction bases with no gene match: 3. The chain's CDR3 is CASSLTSGYTDTQYF. Here the CDR3 DNA reads TGCGCCAGCAGCTTGACTAGCGGTTACACAGATACGCAGTATTTT. Based on the CDR3 plus reference TRBV5-1 and TRBJ2-3, the full variable domain is KAGVTQTPRYLIKTRGQQVTLSCSPISGHRSVSWYQQTPGQGLQFLFEYFSETQRNKGNFPGRFSGRQFSNSRSEMNVSTLELGDSALYLCASSLTSGYTDTQYFGPGTRLTVL.

V is TRBV7-6 and J is TRBJ2-1; maybe TRBD1 (7 bases). This CDR3 comprises 13 residues. Germline CDR1 is SGHVS and CDR2 is FNYEAQ. Trimming removed 5 bases from V and 9 bases from J, with 14 bases in between. The CDR3: CASSQIQGGEQFF. In DNA, the CDR3 is TGTGCCAGCAGCCAAATCCAGGGGGGTGAGCAGTTCTTC.

The CDR3 region is CASRTGGTGEEKLFF. In nucleotides, the CDR3 is TGTGCCAGCAGAACAGGGGGGACAGGGGAAGAAAAACTGTTTTTT. The V and J genes are TRBV28 and TRBJ1-4; 10 bases match TRBD1. Germline loops: CDR1 MDHEN, CDR2 SYDVKM. The length of the CDR3 is 15 residues. The V and J ends lost 6 bases and 8 bases, in that order; junction bases with no gene match: 9.